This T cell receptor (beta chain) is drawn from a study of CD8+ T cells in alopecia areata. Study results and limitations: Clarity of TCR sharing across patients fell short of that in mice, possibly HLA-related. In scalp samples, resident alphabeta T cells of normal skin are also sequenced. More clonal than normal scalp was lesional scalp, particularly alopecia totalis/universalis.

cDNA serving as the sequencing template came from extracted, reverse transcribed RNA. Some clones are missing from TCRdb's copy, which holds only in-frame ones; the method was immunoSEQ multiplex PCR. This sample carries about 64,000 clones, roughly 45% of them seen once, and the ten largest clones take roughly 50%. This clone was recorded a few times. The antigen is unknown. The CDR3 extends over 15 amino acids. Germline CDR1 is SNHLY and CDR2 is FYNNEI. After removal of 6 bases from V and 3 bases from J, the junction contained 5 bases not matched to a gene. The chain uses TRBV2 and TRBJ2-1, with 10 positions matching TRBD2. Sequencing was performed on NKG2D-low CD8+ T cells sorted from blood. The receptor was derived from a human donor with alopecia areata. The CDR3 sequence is CASRPLAGNYNEQFF. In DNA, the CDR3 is TGTGCCAGCAGACCACTAGCGGGGAACTACAATGAGCAGTTCTTC.